This TCR beta chain was observed in a study of T cell responses to AZD1222 COVID-19 vaccine. Whole-study findings and limits: After the peak T cell response, and only then, were repertoires sampled. White British people made up most donors, females outnumbered males, and clonal diversity was possibly underestimated. AZD1222 recipients seropositive at baseline numbered only six.

Profiled with immunoSEQ multiplex PCR; TCRdb holds only in-frame clones, not every one. The table records some 140,000 clones, 65% to 90% of them present only once. The table lists this clone with a count of one. Antigen specificity is unknown. The sequences come from peripheral blood, collected 28 days after the second dose of the MenACWY control vaccine. This TCR derives from an adult who received the MenACWY meningococcal vaccine as a control.

CDR3 amino acids: CAGRTRDQPQHF. CDR3 in DNA: TGTGCCGGACGGACAAGAGATCAGCCCCAGCATTTT. The rearrangement uses TRBV28 and TRBJ1-5; D is possibly TRBD1 (5 bases). This CDR3 region has 12 residues. The germline CDR1 and CDR2 sequences are MDHEN and SYDVKM. The V and J ends lost 11 bases and 5 bases respectively, with 13 bases between them.